The 22 T cell receptor beta chains below come from one sample, sequenced in a study of blood T cell repertoires in COVID-19. The method was immunoSEQ multiplex PCR; TCRdb's version includes in-frame clones alone and lacks a portion of them. The sample lists some 200,000 clones, about four fifths occurring once. Specimen: PBMCs or T cells enriched from blood (not recorded which). The receptor source for this set is a middle-aged man who had recovered from COVID-19.

This clone has a count of ten or more. This chain joins TRBV2 and TRBJ1-5, with 7 positions matching TRBD1. The CDR3 totals 13 residues. Germline CDR1 SNHLY, CDR2 FYNNEI. V lost 8 bases, J lost 7 bases, and 8 bases stayed unmatched. For the CDR3, the DNA is TGTGCCAGCTCGGACAGGCTCGGGCAGCCCCAGCATTTT. It yields the protein CASSDRLGQPQHF.

The rearrangement links TRBV7-7 to TRBJ2-2; D is possibly TRBD1 (5 bases). Trimming stripped 5 bases from V and 5 bases from J, with 15 bases between. Germline V lookup: CDR1 SSHAT, CDR2 FNYEAQ (reference sequence). The CDR3 totals 15 residues. In nucleotides, the CDR3 is TGTGCCAGCAGCCCAAGGGTAGGGGATACCGGGGAGCTGTTTTTT. Translation gives CASSPRVGDTGELFF.

This clone has just one count. The chain is built from TRBV19 and TRBJ2-6; 7 bases fit TRBD2. V trimming: 8 bases; J trimming: 2 bases; junction bases outside the gene matches: 3. Germline-derived CDR1 and CDR2 are LNHDA and SQIVND (reference sequence). This CDR3 comprises 14 residues. In DNA, the CDR3 is TGTGCCAGTGGGGCGGGGGCTGGGGCCAACGTCCTGACTTTC. Translating it yields CASGAGAGANVLTF.

The rearrangement joins TRBV30 to TRBJ2-3, with TRBD2 identical over 15 bases. The length of the CDR3 is 14 residues. Germline CDR1 reads GTSNPN; CDR2 reads SVGIG (reference sequence). With V trimmed by 7 bases and J by 4 bases, 3 bases remained unmatched. The CDR3 DNA reads TGTGCCTTAGGACTAGCGGGAGGGGCAGATACGCAGTATTTT. It is translated as CALGLAGGADTQYF.

V and J are TRBV5-1 and TRBJ2-2; 14 bases line up with TRBD2. Trimming removed 4 bases from V and 5 bases from J; junction bases left unmatched: 10. The length of the CDR3 is 18 residues. The germline CDR1 and CDR2 sequences are SGHRS and YFSETQ. The CDR3 DNA sequence: TGCGCCAGCAGCCACGACCGACTAGCGGGAGGGTGGACCGGGGAGCTGTTTTTT. Translating it yields CASSHDRLAGGWTGELFF.

The V and J genes are TRBV18 and TRBJ1-2, with 8 bases identical to TRBD1. Germline V gives CDR1 KGHSH, CDR2 LQKENI. V lost 0 bases and J lost 8; bases outside the gene matches: 2. This CDR3 is 13 amino acids long. The CDR3 DNA reads as TGTGCCAGCTCACCACCGGGGACAGGAGGCTACACCTTC. As protein: CASSPPGTGGYTF.

The chain joins TRBV7-2 to TRBJ1-1; 9 positions agree with TRBD1. The CDR3 totals 15 residues. Germline values: CDR1 SGHTA, CDR2 FQGNSA. After removal of 1 base from V and 4 bases from J, the junction contained 4 bases not matched to a gene. The CDR3 region has the DNA TGTGCCAGCAGCTTAGTGGGACAGGGTCTCACTGAAGCTTTCTTT. This translates into CASSLVGQGLTEAFF. The full variable domain, completed using reference TRBV7-2 and TRBJ1-1, is GAGVSQSPSNKVTEKGKDVELRCDPISGHTALYWYRQSLGQGLEFLIYFQGNSAPDKSGLPSDRFSAERTGGSVSTLTIQRTQQEDSAVYLCASSLVGQGLTEAFFGQGTRLTVV.

The rearrangement uses TRBV28 and TRBJ1-5, with 10 bases identical to TRBD1. Per the germline V gene, CDR1 is MDHEN and CDR2 is SYDVKM. With V trimmed by 5 bases and J by 7 bases, 11 bases remained unmatched. The CDR3 totals 16 residues. CDR3 protein: CASSGRPGTGDQPQHF. CDR3 nucleotide sequence: TGTGCCAGCAGTGGCCGTCCCGGGACAGGGGACCAGCCCCAGCATTTT.

V and J are TRBV6-2 or TRBV6-3 and TRBJ1-1, with TRBD1 matching over 8 bases. Germline assignment: CDR1 MNHEY and CDR2 SVGEGT. The CDR3 contains 13 residues. V was clipped by 1 base and J by 12 bases; unmatched bases: 7. Here the CDR3 reads CASSYYGQGVTFF. Here the CDR3 DNA reads TGTGCCAGCAGTTACTATGGACAGGGTGTGACTTTCTTT.

The V gene is TRBV7-6, the J gene TRBJ2-3; D remains unclear. CDR3 length: 15 amino acids. Deletions cut 5 bases from V and 6 bases from J, with 18 bases between. CDR1 and CDR2 from the germline V gene are SGHVS and FNYEAQ. The CDR3 here is CASSPQATHGDTQYF. CDR3 bases: TGTGCCAGCAGCCCCCAAGCGACTCACGGTGATACGCAGTATTTT.

This clone showed up just once. V is TRBV2 and J is TRBJ2-1, with TRBD2 matching 10 bases. CDR1 is SNHLY and CDR2 is FYNNEI in the germline V gene. The J segment lost 3 bases and the V segment lost 8 bases, leaving 10 bases of the junction unmatched. The CDR3 runs 16 residues. The CDR3 is CASVRELAGHYNEQFF. The DNA of the CDR3 is TGTGCCAGCGTGCGAGAACTAGCGGGACACTACAATGAGCAGTTCTTC.

The CDR3 loop reads CASSETGGSYEQYF. CDR3 sequence (DNA): TGCGCCAGCAGTGAGACAGGGGGATCCTACGAGCAGTACTTC. The rearrangement links TRBV10-1 to TRBJ2-7; 8 bases match TRBD1. V gave up 2 bases and J gave up 1 base; unmatched junction bases: 1. The germline gives CDR1 WNHNN, CDR2 SYGVQD (reference sequence). This CDR3 region has 14 residues.

V is TRBV5-1 and J is TRBJ2-6, with D hard to call. This CDR3 contains 14 residues. V lost 0 bases and J 2 bases, leaving 3 bases between the germline ends. Germline CDR1 is SGHRS and CDR2 is YFSETQ. The CDR3 sequence is CASSLAPGANVLTF. The CDR3 DNA follows: TGCGCCAGCAGCTTGGCTCCTGGGGCCAACGTCCTGACTTTC.

The J gene is TRBJ1-4, the V gene TRBV7-2; tentative D call: TRBD1 (5 bases). The CDR3 has 16 amino acids. V lost 3 bases, J lost 0 bases, and 11 bases lay in between. Germline lookup yields CDR1 SGHTA and CDR2 FQGNSA. The CDR3 reads CASSFDRSTTNEKLFF. CDR3 sequence (DNA): TGTGCCAGCAGCTTCGACAGATCGACAACTAATGAAAAACTGTTTTTT.

The chain combines TRBV9 with TRBJ2-5; the D gene is possibly TRBD2 (5 bases). The CDR3 consists of 14 residues. Germline V CDR1 and CDR2: SGDLS, YYNGEE. Trimming pared 4 bases from V and 0 bases from J, leaving 10 bases between. CDR3: CASSWRGNQETQYF. Here the CDR3 DNA reads TGTGCCAGCAGCTGGCGAGGGAACCAAGAGACCCAGTACTTC.

For this clone: At one end, the junction sequence differs from germline, possibly due to a read error. This rearrangement joins TRBV6-5 to TRBJ2-1; 11 nucleotides align to TRBD2. Germline-derived CDR1 and CDR2 are MNHEY and SVGAGI. The CDR3 covers 11 residues. Here the CDR3 reads CASRASGRSLF. CDR3 nucleotides: TGTGCCAGCAGGGCTAGCGGGAGGTCTCTCTTC.

The chain carries TRBV4-3 and TRBJ2-7; D is perhaps TRBD2 (5 bases). V was clipped by 4 bases and J by 1 base, with 8 bases between them. CDR1 is LGHNA, CDR2 YSLEER, per germline. This CDR3 is 13 amino acids long. DNA of the CDR3: TGCGCCAGCAGCCCCGGACTTTCCTACGAGCAGTACTTC. Translated: CASSPGLSYEQYF.

This rearrangement joins TRBV9 to TRBJ2-1; D gene uncertain. Germline V gene data show CDR1 as SGDLS and CDR2 as YYNGEE. CDR3 length: 17 amino acids. The germline V and J ends were trimmed by 0 bases and 2 bases, with 15 bases remaining between them. The CDR3 here is CASSVGGAAPTYNEQFF. Here the CDR3 DNA reads TGTGCCAGCAGCGTAGGAGGAGCCGCACCAACCTACAATGAGCAGTTCTTC.

The chain has TRBV12-3 or TRBV12-4 and TRBJ1-6; D unresolved. V was clipped by 4 bases and J by 9 bases, with 7 bases between them. The CDR3 extends over 12 amino acids. DNA of the CDR3: TGTGCCAGCAGTTGGTCAGGTTCACCCCTCCACTTT. It codes for CASSWSGSPLHF.

The rearrangement uses TRBV6-5 and TRBJ1-4; D is undetermined. CDR1 is MNHEY, CDR2 SVGAGI, per germline. This CDR3 is 14 amino acids long. Between the trimmed V and J ends, which lost 6 bases and 4 bases, there was a span of 12 bases. The DNA for the CDR3 is TGTGCCAGCAGGGGCCCTTCGAGTAATGAAAAACTGTTTTTT. Its translation: CASRGPSSNEKLFF.

The chain joins TRBV12-5 to TRBJ2-5, with D possibly TRBD2 on 6 matching bases. Trimming removed 3 bases at V and 5 bases at J, with 10 bases between. Germline V gene sequence: CDR1 LGHNT, CDR2 FRNRAP. There are 13 residues in the CDR3. The CDR3 nucleotides read TGTGCTAGTGGTTTAGGCGCGGGGGAGACCCAGTACTTC. Encoded protein: CASGLGAGETQYF. The whole variable domain, filled in from reference TRBV12-5 and TRBJ2-5, reads DARVTQTPRHKVTEMGQEVTMRCQPILGHNTVFWYRQTMMQGLELLAYFRNRAPLDDSGMPKDRFSAEMPDATLATLKIQPSEPRDSAVYFCASGLGAGETQYFGPGTRLLVL.

This clone was found a few times. This chain links TRBV7-2 with TRBJ2-3, with D perhaps TRBD2 (6 bases). This CDR3 contains 16 residues. V lost 5 bases, J lost 5 bases, and 20 bases lay in between. Germline V gives CDR1 SGHTA, CDR2 FQGNSA. The CDR3 DNA follows: TGTGCCAGCAGCCGGGGGTGGTCTACACCTGGAGATACGCAGTATTTT. As protein: CASSRGWSTPGDTQYF.